The TCR beta chain described here comes from a study of TIL therapy for anti-PD-1-resistant metastatic lung cancer. Study details: Tumors carried a median roughly 1.6 non-synonymous mutations per megabase.

This was the immunoSEQ v3 assay. Repertoires were generated with immunoSEQ multiplex PCR, while TCRdb's copy carries only in-frame clones and drops some. The sample lists 54,000 or so clones; less than 85% were seen once. As to time point: pre-treatment sample, taken before nivolumab and TIL therapy. This CDR3 is built from 14 residues. Germline CDR1 SGHDN, CDR2 FVKESK. Trimming left V 0 bases short and J 5 bases short, with 11 bases between. The TCR comes from a person aged 25-80 years with non-small cell lung cancer. The V gene is TRBV14, the J gene TRBJ2-7; tentatively, D is TRBD2 (5 bases). This material consisted of blood, taken at baseline. Here the CDR3 reads CASSQDSGRDEQYF. CDR3 DNA: TGTGCCAGCAGCCAAGATTCGGGAAGGGACGAGCAGTACTTC.